Below, 24 T cell receptor beta chains from the same sample are listed, as sequenced in a study of CD8+ T cells in alopecia areata. RNA extraction was followed by reverse transcription into cDNA, which acted as the sequencing template. Method: immunoSEQ multiplex PCR; TCRdb's copy keeps in-frame clones and lacks some. The table shows fewer than 250,000 clones, with under 40% occurring only once. Treatment described: oral pan-JAK inhibitor, 5-10 mg twice daily. The sequenced sample was CD4+ T cells sorted from blood, obtained at approximately week 30, from a patient treated with tofacitinib. The receptors originated from a human donor with alopecia areata.

DNA for the CDR3: TGTGCCAGCAGCCCCATGTGGGGGCCTAGTCCCGAGCAGTACTTC. Amino acids: CASSPMWGPSPEQYF. The rearrangement joins TRBV7-8 to TRBJ2-7; possible D gene TRBD1, 6 bases. Trimming removed 5 bases from V and 6 bases from J, with 20 bases in between. Germline CDR1 and CDR2: SGHVS and FQNEAQ. This CDR3 is built from 15 residues.

The genes are TRBV19 and TRBJ1-1; a weak D match, TRBD1 (5 bases). The CDR3 is made up of 14 amino acids. Trimming took off 10 bases at V and 0 bases at J, with 15 bases between the two ends. Germline V gene data show CDR1 as LNHDA and CDR2 as SQIVND (reference sequence). The CDR3 is CATQVGQMNTEAFF. The CDR3 DNA is TGTGCCACTCAGGTGGGGCAGATGAACACTGAAGCTTTCTTT.

A few counts support this clone. The chain combines TRBV29-1 with TRBJ1-2; D may be TRBD1 (6 bases). CDR1 SQVTM and CDR2 ANQGSEA come from the germline V gene. V dropped 7 bases and J dropped 0 bases, with 12 bases sitting between them. This CDR3 comprises 13 residues. The CDR3 nucleotides read TGCAGCGGGGGAACAGGGTCTAACTATGGCTACACCTTC. Translating gives CSGGTGSNYGYTF.

V usage is TRBV7-9 and J usage is TRBJ2-7; possibly TRBD1 for D (6 bases). CDR3 length: 15 residues. V was shortened by 5 bases and J by 0 bases, with 14 bases between the two germline ends. CDR1 and CDR2 from the germline V gene are SEHNR and FQNEAQ (reference sequence). The CDR3 DNA sequence: TGTGCCAGCAGCCTCGGACAGCCATCCTCCTACGAGCAGTACTTC. This translates into CASSLGQPSSYEQYF.

A few counts support this clone. The chain carries TRBV2 and TRBJ2-3, with a possible D match to TRBD1 (5 bases). Germline loops: CDR1 SNHLY, CDR2 FYNNEI. The CDR3 length is 15 residues. V lost 6 bases, J lost 3 bases, and 16 bases lay in between. Here the CDR3 DNA reads TGTGCCAGCAGCACCAGGGCTGGTGAGACAGATACGCAGTATTTT. It codes for CASSTRAGETDTQYF.

There are many counts of this clone. The rearrangement uses TRBV6-5 and TRBJ2-7; 8 nucleotides align to TRBD1. CDR1 and CDR2 (germline): MNHEY, SVGAGI. The ends lost 6 bases at V and 3 bases at J; junction bases unmatched: 4. The CDR3 has 13 amino acids. The CDR3 nucleotides are TGTGCCAGCAGCGAGGACAGGGTCTACGAGCAGTACTTC. Its protein product is CASSEDRVYEQYF.

This clone was counted a few times. The V and J genes are TRBV6-1 and TRBJ1-1, with 7 nucleotides matching TRBD1. Germline V gene lookup returns CDR1 MNHNS and CDR2 SASEGT. CDR3 length equals 15 residues. V shed 6 bases and J 4 bases; nucleotides not matched to a gene: 11. As DNA, the CDR3 is TGTGCCAGCAGCGGACGGAATTCAGGGGGCACTGAAGCTTTCTTT. It codes for CASSGRNSGGTEAFF.

CDR3 loop: CASSYAGGNEQFF. In DNA, the CDR3 is TGTGCCAGCAGTTACGCAGGGGGGAATGAGCAGTTCTTC. The chain combines TRBV6-6 with TRBJ2-1, with D perhaps matching TRBD1 (7 bases). The germline V gene has CDR1 MNHNY and CDR2 SVGAGI (reference sequence). V was pared by 2 bases and J by 7 bases, with 9 bases between. The CDR3 is 13 residues long.

The chain combines TRBV6-5 with TRBJ1-1, with a tentative D call TRBD1 (5 bases). Between the trimmed V and J ends, which lost 0 bases and 7 bases, there was a span of 9 bases. Germline CDR1 reads MNHEY; CDR2 reads SVGAGI. This CDR3 contains 13 residues. CDR3 protein: CASSYSQGREAFF. Here the CDR3 DNA reads TGTGCCAGCAGTTACTCCCAGGGTCGTGAAGCTTTCTTT.

The chain links TRBV5-1 to TRBJ2-1; D uncertain. Trimming stripped 2 bases from V and 6 bases from J, with 18 bases between. CDR1 and CDR2 from the germline V gene are SGHRS and YFSETQ. This CDR3 comprises 16 residues. The CDR3 DNA reads as TGCGCCAGCAGCTTCGGTATCGCGGCCAACGGCAATGAGCAGTTCTTC. Encoded protein: CASSFGIAANGNEQFF.

This clone occurred a few times. The V call is TRBV7-3, the J call TRBJ2-1; TRBD1 matches 8 bases. The ends lost 1 base at V and 8 bases at J; junction bases unmatched: 13. CDR3 length: 17 residues. Looked up from germline, CDR1 is SGHTA and CDR2 is FQGTGA. CDR3 sequence reads: CASSLRGGRDRGHEQFF. DNA of the CDR3: TGTGCCAGCAGCTTAAGGGGCGGCCGAGACAGGGGACATGAGCAGTTCTTC. Together with reference TRBV7-3 and TRBJ2-1, the CDR3 gives the full variable domain: GAGVSQTPSNKVTEKGKYVELRCDPISGHTALYWYRQSLGQGPEFLIYFQGTGAADDSGLPNDRFFAVRPEGSVSTLKIQRTERGDSAVYLCASSLRGGRDRGHEQFFGPGTRLTVL.

The CDR3 DNA is TGTGCCAGCAGCGTAGAGCAGAACTCAAACTATGGCTACACCTTC. Translated, it gives CASSVEQNSNYGYTF. V gene TRBV9 combines with J gene TRBJ1-2; D gene unclear. The CDR3 sequence is 15 residues long. Germline V gene sequence: CDR1 SGDLS, CDR2 YYNGEE. The V end was cut by 0 bases, the J end by 2 bases, with 11 bases between.

This clone came up a few times. The chain has TRBV11-2 and TRBJ1-2; 7 nucleotides align to TRBD1. Trimming took 5 bases from V and 2 from J; bases not matched to a gene: 2. The CDR3 runs 13 residues. The germline V gene has CDR1 SGHAT and CDR2 FQNNGV. CDR3 sequence reads: CASSPTGNYGYTF. CDR3 coding DNA: TGTGCCAGCAGCCCGACAGGGAACTATGGCTACACCTTC.

The rearrangement uses TRBV27 and TRBJ2-3; D unclear. The CDR3 has 14 residues. Between the trimmed V and J ends, which lost 2 bases and 1 base, there was a span of 7 bases. The germline V gene has CDR1 MNHEY and CDR2 SMNVEV (reference sequence). Written as DNA, the CDR3 is TGTGCCAGCAGTTTAGTTTGGGGCACAGATACGCAGTATTTT. Its translation is CASSLVWGTDTQYF.

This clone appeared a few times. This sequence joins TRBV5-4 and TRBJ2-1, with 16 bases fitting TRBD2. The V gene end was trimmed by 4 bases and the J gene end by 6 bases; junction bases not matched to a gene: 10. The CDR3 runs 18 residues. The germline gives CDR1 SGHNT, CDR2 YYREEE (reference sequence). The DNA of the CDR3 is TGTGCCAGCAGCGTGGGACTAGCGGGAGGGCCAAGGGGCAATGAGCAGTTCTTC. This sequence encodes CASSVGLAGGPRGNEQFF.

The chain recombines TRBV6-5 with TRBJ2-7, with D possibly being TRBD1 (5 bases). Germline V gives CDR1 MNHEY, CDR2 SVGAGI. The CDR3 is 14 amino acids. V was pared by 0 bases and J by 7 bases, with 13 bases between. The CDR3 is CASSYSSRGMEQYF. In DNA, the CDR3 is TGTGCCAGCAGTTACTCGAGTAGGGGTATGGAGCAGTACTTC.

CDR3 residues: CSVERQGTYEQYF. The CDR3, as DNA: TGCAGCGTTGAGCGTCAGGGAACCTACGAGCAGTACTTC. The chain combines TRBV29-1 with TRBJ2-7; a possible D gene is TRBD1 (5 bases). This CDR3 spans 13 amino acids. Germline-derived CDR1 and CDR2 are SQVTM and ANQGSEA. V was clipped by 3 bases and J by 2 bases, with 11 bases between them.

This clone was seen more than once but under ten times. V usage is TRBV5-6 and J usage is TRBJ1-5; the D is unclear. V shed 3 bases and J shed 3 bases, with 10 bases lying between them. Germline CDR1 SGHDT, CDR2 YYEEEE. The CDR3 is made up of 14 amino acids. CDR3 amino acids: CASSSGGANQPQHF. CDR3 sequence (DNA): TGTGCCAGCAGCTCAGGAGGCGCCAATCAGCCCCAGCATTTT.

The chain carries TRBV2 and TRBJ1-5; 8 bases match TRBD1. V was clipped by 6 bases and J by 3 bases; unmatched bases: 10. Germline values: CDR1 SNHLY, CDR2 FYNNEI. The CDR3 extends over 16 amino acids. The CDR3 DNA sequence: TGTGCCAGCAGGAGAAGACAGGGGTTTGACAATCAGCCCCAGCATTTT. As protein: CASRRRQGFDNQPQHF.

This clone was seen only once. The chain uses TRBV6-1 and TRBJ2-7; the D call may be TRBD1 or TRBD2 (5 bases each). The CDR3 runs to 14 residues. Trimming removed 5 bases from V and 4 bases from J, with 15 bases in between. Germline CDR1 and CDR2: MNHNS and SASEGT. The CDR3 region has the DNA TGTGCCAGCAGTAACCCGGGACCCCCTTACGAGCAGTACTTC. Its translation: CASSNPGPPYEQYF.

The chain joins TRBV18 to TRBJ2-2; possible D gene TRBD2, 6 bases. V gave up 6 bases and J gave up 5 bases, with 16 bases separating them. The CDR3 is 15 residues long. The germline V gene encodes CDR1 KGHSH and CDR2 LQKENI. CDR3 residues: CASSPTSRRTGELFF. The CDR3, as DNA: TGTGCCAGCTCGCCCACTAGCAGAAGGACCGGGGAGCTGTTTTTT.

DNA of the CDR3: TGTGCCAGCAGCCCCCGACCCATTGGGGAGCAGTACTTC. Translation: CASSPRPIGEQYF. The chain joins TRBV9 to TRBJ2-7; D remains unclear. The CDR3 has 13 amino acids. V was pared by 4 bases and J by 7 bases, with 15 bases between. Germline assignment: CDR1 SGDLS and CDR2 YYNGEE.

This sequence joins TRBV4-2 and TRBJ1-1; possible D gene TRBD1, 6 bases. Germline V gene sequence: CDR1 LGHNA, CDR2 YNFKEQ. The ends were cut back, 4 bases at V and 5 bases at J, with 14 bases in the middle. CDR3 length: 14 residues. CDR3 DNA sequence: TGTGCCAGCAGCCGACTTTCGCAGGGGACTGAAGCTTTCTTT. Residues: CASSRLSQGTEAFF.

This clone was recorded a few times. The rearrangement joins TRBV7-3 to TRBJ2-7; TRBD2 matches at 9 bases. The CDR3 consists of 14 residues. Germline CDR1 SGHTA, CDR2 FQGTGA. V lost 5 bases and J lost 3; bases outside the gene matches: 5. In nucleotides, the CDR3 is TGTGCCAGCAGCCCTAGCGGGGATTACTACGAGCAGTACTTC. Its protein product is CASSPSGDYYEQYF.